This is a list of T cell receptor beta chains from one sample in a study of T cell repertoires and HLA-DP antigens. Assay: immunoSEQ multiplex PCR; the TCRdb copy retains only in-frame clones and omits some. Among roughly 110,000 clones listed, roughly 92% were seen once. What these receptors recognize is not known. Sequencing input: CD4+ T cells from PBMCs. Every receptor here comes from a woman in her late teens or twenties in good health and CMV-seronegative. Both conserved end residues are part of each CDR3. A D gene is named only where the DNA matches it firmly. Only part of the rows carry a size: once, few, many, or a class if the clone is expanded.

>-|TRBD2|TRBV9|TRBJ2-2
CASSAHTSGPNTGELFF
TGTGCCAGCAGCGCCCACACTAGCGGGCCGAACACCGGGGAGCTGTTTTTT
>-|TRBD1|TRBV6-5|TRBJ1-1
CASCLQGGNTEAFF
TGTGCCAGCTGCCTGCAGGGGGGGAACACTGAAGCTTTCTTT
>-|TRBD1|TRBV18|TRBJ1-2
CASSPGQGHGYTF
TGTGCCAGCTCCCCGGGACAGGGGCACGGCTACACCTTC
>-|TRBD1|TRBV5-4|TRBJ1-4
CASSLGQQNEKLFF
TGTGCCAGCAGCCTGGGACAGCAGAATGAAAAACTGTTTTTT
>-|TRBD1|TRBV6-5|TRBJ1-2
CASSLDHRGNYGYTF
TGTGCCAGCAGCTTGGATCACAGGGGTAACTATGGCTACACCTTC
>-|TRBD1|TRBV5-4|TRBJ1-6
CASSPGGTANSPLHF
TGTGCCAGCAGCCCAGGGGGAACTGCCAATTCACCCCTCCACTTT
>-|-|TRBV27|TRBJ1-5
CASRSTGTYNQPQHF
TGTGCCAGCAGAAGTACAGGGACCTACAATCAGCCCCAGCATTTT
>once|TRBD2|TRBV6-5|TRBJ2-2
CASRRGAYTGELFF
TGTGCCAGCAGGCGGGGGGCCTACACCGGGGAGCTGTTTTTT
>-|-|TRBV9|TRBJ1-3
CASSVVSQGLSGNTIYF
TGTGCCAGCAGCGTAGTGTCCCAGGGTCTAAGTGGAAACACCATATATTTT
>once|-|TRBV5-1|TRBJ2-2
CASSSQENTGELFF
TGCGCCAGCAGCTCACAGGAGAACACCGGGGAGCTGTTTTTT
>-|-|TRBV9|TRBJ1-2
CASSRITGTYGYTF
TGTGCCAGCAGCCGAATAACAGGAACTTATGGCTACACCTTC
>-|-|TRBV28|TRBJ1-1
CASSLMGLMNTEAFF
TGTGCCAGCAGTTTAATGGGACTCATGAACACTGAAGCTTTCTTT
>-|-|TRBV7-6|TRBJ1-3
CASSLVGRGNTIYF
TGTGCCAGCAGCTTAGTTGGTAGGGGAAACACCATATATTTT
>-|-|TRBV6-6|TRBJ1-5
CASSYPGGNQPQHF
TGTGCCAGCAGTTACCCCGGAGGCAATCAGCCCCAGCATTTT
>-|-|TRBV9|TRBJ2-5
CASSLAGPADGTQYF
TGTGCCAGCAGCCTGGCGGGACCGGCTGACGGGACCCAGTACTTC
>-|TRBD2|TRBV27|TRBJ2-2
CASSSTSGGARKRAGELFF
TGTGCCAGCAGTTCGACTAGCGGGGGGGCCAGAAAACGGGCCGGGGAGCTGTTTTTT
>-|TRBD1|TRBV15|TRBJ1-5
CATSLAGGSNQPQHF
TGTGCCACCAGCCTAGCAGGGGGAAGCAATCAGCCCCAGCATTTT
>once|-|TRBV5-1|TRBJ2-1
CASSLDLASRRNEQFF
TGCGCCAGCAGCTTGGACCTAGCAAGCCGCCGTAATGAGCAGTTCTTC
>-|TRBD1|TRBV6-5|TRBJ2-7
CASSYRPQGFEQYF
TGTGCCAGCAGTTACCGACCACAGGGGTTCGAGCAGTACTTC
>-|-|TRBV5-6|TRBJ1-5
CASRLRGLNQPQHF
TGTGCCAGCAGATTGAGGGGGTTGAATCAGCCCCAGCACTTT
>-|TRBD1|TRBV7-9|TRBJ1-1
CASSPQQGAGTEAFF
TGTGCCAGCAGCCCCCAACAGGGGGCAGGGACTGAAGCTTTCTTT
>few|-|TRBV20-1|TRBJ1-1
CSARTTAEAFF
TGCAGTGCTAGAACGACAGCTGAAGCTTTCTTT
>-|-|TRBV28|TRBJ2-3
CASSWGWRHVVARSDTQYF
TGTGCCAGCAGTTGGGGGTGGAGGCATGTCGTTGCACGTTCAGATACGCAGTATTTT
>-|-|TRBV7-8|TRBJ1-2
CASSTTSFYGYTF
TGTGCCAGCAGTACTACATCCTTCTATGGCTACACCTTC
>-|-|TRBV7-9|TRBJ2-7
CASSFTGSYEQYF
TGTGCCAGCAGCTTCACCGGGAGCTATGAGCAGTACTTC
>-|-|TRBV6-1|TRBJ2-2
CASMLFQAGELFF
TGTGCCAGCATGCTTTTTCAGGCCGGGGAGCTGTTTTTT
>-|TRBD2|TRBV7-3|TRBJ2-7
CASSASAGVGYEQYF
TGTGCCAGCAGCGCCTCAGCGGGAGTGGGGTACGAGCAGTACTTC
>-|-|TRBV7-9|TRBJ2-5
CASSFNLETQYF
TGTGCCAGCAGCTTCAATCTGGAGACCCAGTACTTC
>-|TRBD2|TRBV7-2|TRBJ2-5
CASSLAGGTETQYF
TGTGCCAGCAGCTTAGCGGGGGGGACGGAGACCCAGTACTTC
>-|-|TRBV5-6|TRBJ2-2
CASSLKGLNTGELFF
TGTGCCAGCAGCTTGAAGGGGCTGAACACCGGGGAGCTGTTTTTT
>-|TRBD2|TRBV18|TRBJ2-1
CASSTLLAAAYNEQFF
TGTGCCAGCTCAACCTTACTAGCGGCCGCCTACAATGAGCAGTTCTTC
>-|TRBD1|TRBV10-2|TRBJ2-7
CASRSGGVYEQYF
TGCGCCAGCAGATCAGGGGGAGTCTACGAGCAGTACTTC
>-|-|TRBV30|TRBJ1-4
CAWSVWEREKLFF
TGTGCCTGGAGTGTCTGGGAGCGGGAAAAACTGTTTTTT
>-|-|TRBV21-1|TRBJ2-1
CASSAYDRRMGDEQFF
TGTGCCAGCAGCGCCTATGACAGGCGGATGGGGGATGAGCAGTTCTTC
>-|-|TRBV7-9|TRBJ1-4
CASSLGTDNEKLFF
TGTGCCAGCAGCTTAGGGACAGATAATGAAAAACTGTTTTTT
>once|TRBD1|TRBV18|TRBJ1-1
CASSPRRQGGGTEAFF
TGTGCCAGCTCACCACGAAGACAGGGGGGCGGCACTGAAGCTTTCTTT
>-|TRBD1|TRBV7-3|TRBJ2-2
CASGSGTGNTGELFF
TGTGCCAGCGGTTCCGGGACAGGGAACACCGGGGAGCTGTTTTTT
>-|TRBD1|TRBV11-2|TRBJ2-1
CASSLGGTGSKSPFF
TGTGCCAGCAGCTTAGGGGGGACAGGGTCTAAATCCCCGTTCTTC
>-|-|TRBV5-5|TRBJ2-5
CASSFGWAVQETQYF
TGTGCCAGCAGCTTTGGATGGGCAGTCCAAGAGACCCAGTACTTC
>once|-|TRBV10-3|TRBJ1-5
CAISDQGGQPQHF
TGTGCCATCAGTGACCAGGGAGGGCAGCCCCAGCATTTT
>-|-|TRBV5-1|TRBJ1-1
CASSLGATTSENTEAFF
TGCGCCAGCAGCTTGGGGGCCACAACCTCTGAGAACACTGAAGCTTTCTTT
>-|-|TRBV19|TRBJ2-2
CASMPPTNTGELFF
TGTGCCAGTATGCCCCCAACCAACACCGGGGAGCTGTTTTTT
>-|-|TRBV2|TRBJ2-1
CASSRQTSYNEQFF
TGTGCCAGCAGCAGGCAGACAAGCTACAATGAGCAGTTCTTC
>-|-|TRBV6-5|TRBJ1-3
CASSYGIAGNTIYF
TGTGCCAGCAGTTACGGCATAGCTGGAAACACCATATATTTT
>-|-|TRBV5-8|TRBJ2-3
CASSLGGEDTQYF
TGTGCCAGCAGCTTGGGGGGCGAAGATACGCAGTATTTT
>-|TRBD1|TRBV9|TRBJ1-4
CARPPGTGGGEKLFF
TGTGCCAGGCCACCAGGGACAGGGGGAGGTGAAAAACTGTTTTTT
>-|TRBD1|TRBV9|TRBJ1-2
CASSVALGDRGYTF
TGTGCCAGCAGCGTAGCTTTAGGGGACAGGGGATACACCTTC
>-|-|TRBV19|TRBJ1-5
CASSIQGGWGNQPQHF
TGTGCCAGTAGTATACAGGGCGGTTGGGGCAATCAGCCCCAGCATTTT
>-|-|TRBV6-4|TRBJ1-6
CARTRQMEASDTYNSPLHF
TGTGCCAGAACCCGCCAGATGGAGGCCTCAGACACCTATAATTCACCCCTCCACTTT
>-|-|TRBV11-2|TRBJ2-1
CASSRNGGGQYNEQFF
TGTGCCAGCAGCCGGAATGGCGGGGGCCAATACAATGAGCAGTTCTTC
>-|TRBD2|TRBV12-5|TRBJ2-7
CASGLVLGGRAPEQYF
TGTGCTAGTGGTTTGGTACTGGGCGGGAGGGCGCCAGAGCAGTACTTC
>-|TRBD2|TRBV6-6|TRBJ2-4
CAIGTTTIQYF
TGTGCCATTGGGACTACGACCATTCAGTACTTC
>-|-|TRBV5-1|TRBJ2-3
CASSSLGVGDTQYF
TGCGCCAGCAGCTCTCTTGGGGTCGGAGATACGCAGTATTTT
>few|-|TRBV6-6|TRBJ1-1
CASSYSLGANTEAFF
TGTGCCAGCAGTTACTCGTTGGGCGCGAACACTGAAGCTTTCTTT
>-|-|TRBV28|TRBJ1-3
CAHGRRNSGNTIYF
TGTGCACATGGCAGGAGAAACTCTGGAAACACCATATATTTT
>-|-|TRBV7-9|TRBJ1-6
CASSLDRAGDSPLHF
TGTGCCAGCAGCTTAGACAGGGCAGGGGATTCACCCCTCCACTTT
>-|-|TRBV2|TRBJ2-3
CASSAIARKGDTQYF
TGTGCCAGCAGTGCTATCGCACGGAAGGGGGATACGCAGTATTTT
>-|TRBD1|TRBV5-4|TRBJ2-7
CASSYLGQGARSEQYF
TGTGCCAGCAGCTACCTCGGACAGGGGGCGCGTAGCGAGCAGTACTTC